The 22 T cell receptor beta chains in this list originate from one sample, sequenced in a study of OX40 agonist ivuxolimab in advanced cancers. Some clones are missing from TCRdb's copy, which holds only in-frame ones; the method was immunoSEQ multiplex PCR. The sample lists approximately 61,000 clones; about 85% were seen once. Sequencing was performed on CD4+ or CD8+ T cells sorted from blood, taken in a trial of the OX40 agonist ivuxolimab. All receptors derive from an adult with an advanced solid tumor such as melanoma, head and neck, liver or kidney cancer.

The CDR3 coding sequence is TGTGCCAGCAAGGGACGGCTGAATTCACCCCTCCACTTT. This gives the protein CASKGRLNSPLHF. V is TRBV6-6 and J is TRBJ1-6; perhaps TRBD1 as D (5 bases). Looked up from germline, CDR1 is MNHNY and CDR2 is SVGAGI (reference sequence). Trimming cost V 7 bases and J 7 bases, with 11 bases left between them. This CDR3 spans 13 amino acids.

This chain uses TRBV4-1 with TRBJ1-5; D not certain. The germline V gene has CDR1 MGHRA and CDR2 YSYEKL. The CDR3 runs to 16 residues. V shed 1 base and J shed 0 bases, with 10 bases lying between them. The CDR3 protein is CASSQVGSNSNQPQHF. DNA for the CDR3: TGCGCCAGCAGCCAAGTGGGGTCAAATAGCAATCAGCCCCAGCATTTT.

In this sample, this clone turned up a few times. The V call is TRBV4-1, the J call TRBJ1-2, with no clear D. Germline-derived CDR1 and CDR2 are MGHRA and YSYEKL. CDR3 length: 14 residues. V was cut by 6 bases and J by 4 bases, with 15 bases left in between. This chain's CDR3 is CASSPPAGVYGYTF. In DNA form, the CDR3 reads TGCGCCAGCAGTCCTCCGGCCGGGGTCTATGGCTACACCTTC.

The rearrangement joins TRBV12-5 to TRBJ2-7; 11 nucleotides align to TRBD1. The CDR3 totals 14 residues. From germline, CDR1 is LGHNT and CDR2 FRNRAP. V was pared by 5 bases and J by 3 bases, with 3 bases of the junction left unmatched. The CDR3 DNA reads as TGTGCTAGTGGTCGTGGGACAGGGGGCTACGAGCAGTACTTC. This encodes CASGRGTGGYEQYF. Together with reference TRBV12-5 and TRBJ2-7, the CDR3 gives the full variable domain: DARVTQTPRHKVTEMGQEVTMRCQPILGHNTVFWYRQTMMQGLELLAYFRNRAPLDDSGMPKDRFSAEMPDATLATLKIQPSEPRDSAVYFCASGRGTGGYEQYFGPGTRLTVT.

The DNA for the CDR3 is TGTGCCAGCAGCTCTGACTTGCGGGGGTCGGACACCGGGGAGCTGTTTTTT. This codes for CASSSDLRGSDTGELFF. The chain couples TRBV13 to TRBJ2-2; 7 nucleotides line up with TRBD2. J gave up 3 bases and V 4 bases, and 11 bases lay outside the gene matches. This CDR3 comprises 17 residues. Germline loops: CDR1 PRHDT, CDR2 FYEKMQ (reference sequence). The entire variable domain, with the rest obtained from reference TRBV13 and TRBJ2-2, is as follows: AAGVIQSPRHLIKEKRETATLKCYPIPRHDTVYWYQQGPGQDPQFLISFYEKMQSDKGSIPDRFSAQQFSDYHSELNMSSLELGDSALYFCASSSDLRGSDTGELFFGEGSRLTVL.

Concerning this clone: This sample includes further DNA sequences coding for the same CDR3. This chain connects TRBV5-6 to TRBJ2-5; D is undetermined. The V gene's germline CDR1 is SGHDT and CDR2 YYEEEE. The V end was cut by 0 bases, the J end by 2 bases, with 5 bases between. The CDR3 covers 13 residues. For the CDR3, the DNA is TGTGCCAGCAGCTTGGGCAGACAAGAGACCCAGTACTTC. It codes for CASSLGRQETQYF.

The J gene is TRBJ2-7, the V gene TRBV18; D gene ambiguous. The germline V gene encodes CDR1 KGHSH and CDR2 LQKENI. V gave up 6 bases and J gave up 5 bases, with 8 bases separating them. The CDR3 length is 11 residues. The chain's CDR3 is CASSFTDEQYF. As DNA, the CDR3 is TGTGCCAGCTCGTTCACAGACGAGCAGTACTTC. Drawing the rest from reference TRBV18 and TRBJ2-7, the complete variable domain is NAGVMQNPRHLVRRRGQEARLRCSPMKGHSHVYWYRQLPEEGLKFMVYLQKENIIDESGMPKERFSAEFPKEGPSILRIQQVVRGDSAAYFCASSFTDEQYFGPGTRLTVT.

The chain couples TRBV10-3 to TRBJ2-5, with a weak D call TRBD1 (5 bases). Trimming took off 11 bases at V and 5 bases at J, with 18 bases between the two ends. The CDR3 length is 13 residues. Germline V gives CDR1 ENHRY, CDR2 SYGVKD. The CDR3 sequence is CASAQQVQETQYF. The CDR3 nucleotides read TGTGCCTCAGCGCAACAGGTACAGGAGACCCAGTACTTC.

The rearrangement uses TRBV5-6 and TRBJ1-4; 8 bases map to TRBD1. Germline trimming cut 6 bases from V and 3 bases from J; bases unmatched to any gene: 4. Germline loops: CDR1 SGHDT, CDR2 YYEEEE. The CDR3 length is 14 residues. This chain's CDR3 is CASTRGQANEKLFF. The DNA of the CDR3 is TGTGCCAGCACCCGGGGACAGGCTAATGAAAAACTGTTTTTT.

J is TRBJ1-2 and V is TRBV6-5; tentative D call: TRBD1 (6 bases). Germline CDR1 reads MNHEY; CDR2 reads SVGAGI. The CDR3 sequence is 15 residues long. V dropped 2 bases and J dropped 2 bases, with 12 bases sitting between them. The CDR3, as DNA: TGTGCCAGCAGTTACGGGACACCCGGCAACTATGGCTACACCTTC. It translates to CASSYGTPGNYGYTF.

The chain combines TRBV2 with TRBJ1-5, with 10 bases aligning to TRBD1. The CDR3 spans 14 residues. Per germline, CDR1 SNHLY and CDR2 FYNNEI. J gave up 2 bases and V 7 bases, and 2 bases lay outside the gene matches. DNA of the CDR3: TGTGCCAGCACCGGGACAGGGGGCAATCAGCCCCAGCATTTT. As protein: CASTGTGGNQPQHF.

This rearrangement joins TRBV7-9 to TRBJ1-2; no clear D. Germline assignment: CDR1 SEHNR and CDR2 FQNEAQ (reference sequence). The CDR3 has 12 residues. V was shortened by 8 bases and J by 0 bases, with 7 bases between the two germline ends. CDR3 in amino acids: CASSEANYGYTF. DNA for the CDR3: TGTGCCAGCTCCGAAGCTAACTATGGCTACACCTTC.

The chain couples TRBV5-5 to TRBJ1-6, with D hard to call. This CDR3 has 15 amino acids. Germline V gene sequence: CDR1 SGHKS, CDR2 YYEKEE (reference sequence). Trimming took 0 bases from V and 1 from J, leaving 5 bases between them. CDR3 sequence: CASSLGGSYNSPLHF. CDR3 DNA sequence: TGTGCCAGCAGCTTGGGGGGATCCTATAATTCACCCCTCCACTTT. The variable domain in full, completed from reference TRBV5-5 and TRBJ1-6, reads DAGVTQSPTHLIKTRGQQVTLRCSPISGHKSVSWYQQVLGQGPQFIFQYYEKEERGRGNFPDRFSARQFPNYSSELNVNALLLGDSALYLCASSLGGSYNSPLHFGNGTRLTVT.

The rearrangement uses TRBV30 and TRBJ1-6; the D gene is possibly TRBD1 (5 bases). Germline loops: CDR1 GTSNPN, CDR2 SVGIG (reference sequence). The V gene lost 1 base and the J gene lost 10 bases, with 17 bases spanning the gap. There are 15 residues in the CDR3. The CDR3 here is CAWSAGTRAGSPLHF. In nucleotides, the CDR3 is TGTGCCTGGAGTGCGGGGACCAGGGCCGGATCACCCCTCCACTTT.

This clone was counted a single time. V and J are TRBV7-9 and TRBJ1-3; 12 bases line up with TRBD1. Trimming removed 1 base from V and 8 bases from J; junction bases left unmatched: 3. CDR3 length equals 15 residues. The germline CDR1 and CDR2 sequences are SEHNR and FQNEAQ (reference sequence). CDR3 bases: TGTGCCAGCAGCTTAGGGGACAGGGGGCAAGACACCATATATTTT. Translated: CASSLGDRGQDTIYF. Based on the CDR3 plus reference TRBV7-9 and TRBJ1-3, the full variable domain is DTGVSQNPRHKITKRGQNVTFRCDPISEHNRLYWYRQTLGQGPEFLTYFQNEAQLEKSRLLSDRFSAERPKGSFSTLEIQRTEQGDSAMYLCASSLGDRGQDTIYFGEGSWLTVV.

CDR3 amino acids: CASSRGTGRYTGELFF. The CDR3 nucleotides are TGTGCCAGCAGCCGCGGGACAGGGAGGTACACCGGGGAGCTGTTTTTT. The chain combines TRBV11-2 with TRBJ2-2; 9 bases align to TRBD1. Looked up from germline, CDR1 is SGHAT and CDR2 is FQNNGV. Trimming removed 5 bases from V and 3 bases from J; junction bases left unmatched: 7. The CDR3 runs to 16 residues. The whole variable domain, filled in from reference TRBV11-2 and TRBJ2-2, reads EAGVAQSPRYKIIEKRQSVAFWCNPISGHATLYWYQQILGQGPKLLIQFQNNGVVDDSQLPKDRFSAERLKGVDSTLKIQPAKLEDSAVYLCASSRGTGRYTGELFFGEGSRLTVL.

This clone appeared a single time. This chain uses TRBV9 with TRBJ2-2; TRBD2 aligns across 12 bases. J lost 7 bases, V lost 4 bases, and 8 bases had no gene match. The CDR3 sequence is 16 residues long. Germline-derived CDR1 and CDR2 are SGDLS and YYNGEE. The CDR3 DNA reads TGTGCCAGCAGCCAAACTAGCGGGGGGTTTGGCGGGGAGCTGTTTTTT. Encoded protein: CASSQTSGGFGGELFF.

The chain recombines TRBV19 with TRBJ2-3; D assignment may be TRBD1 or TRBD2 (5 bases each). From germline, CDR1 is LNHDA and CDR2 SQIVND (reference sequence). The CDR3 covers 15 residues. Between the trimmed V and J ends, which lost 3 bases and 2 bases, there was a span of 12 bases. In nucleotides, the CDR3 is TGTGCCAGTAGTATGGGGCTAGCTCACACAGATACGCAGTATTTT. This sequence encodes CASSMGLAHTDTQYF.

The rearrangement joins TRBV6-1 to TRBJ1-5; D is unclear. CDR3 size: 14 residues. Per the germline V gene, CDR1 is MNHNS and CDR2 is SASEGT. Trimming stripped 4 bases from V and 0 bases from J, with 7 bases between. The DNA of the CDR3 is TGTGCCAGCAGTGCGTCCAGTAGCAATCAGCCCCAGCATTTT. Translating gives CASSASSSNQPQHF.

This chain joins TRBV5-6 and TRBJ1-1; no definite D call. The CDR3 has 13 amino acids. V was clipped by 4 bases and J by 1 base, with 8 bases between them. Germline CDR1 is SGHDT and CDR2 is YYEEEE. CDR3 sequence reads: CASSAGRNTEAFF. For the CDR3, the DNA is TGTGCCAGCAGCGCGGGGAGGAACACTGAAGCTTTCTTT.

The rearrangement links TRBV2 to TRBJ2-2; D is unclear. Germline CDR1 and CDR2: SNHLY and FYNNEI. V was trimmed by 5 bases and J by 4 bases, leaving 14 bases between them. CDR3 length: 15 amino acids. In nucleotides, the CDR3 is TGTGCCAGCAGTTCTGTGGCTGGGCCCACCGGGGAGCTGTTTTTT. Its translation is CASSSVAGPTGELFF.

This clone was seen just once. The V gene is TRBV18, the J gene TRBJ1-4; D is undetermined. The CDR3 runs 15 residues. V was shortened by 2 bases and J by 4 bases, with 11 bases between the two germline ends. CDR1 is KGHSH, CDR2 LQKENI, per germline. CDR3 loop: CASSPDTAYNEKLFF. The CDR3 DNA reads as TGTGCCAGCTCACCAGACACAGCTTATAATGAAAAACTGTTTTTT.